This entry describes one TCR beta chain. In germline, CDR1 is SGHTS, CDR2 YDEGEE. The CDR3 is 15 amino acids. V was clipped by 0 bases and J by 5 bases, with 14 bases between them. This entry belongs to a study of blood T cell repertoires in COVID-19. Whole-study context: T cells, B-cell-depleted T cells, or PBMCs provided the cDNA or gDNA that served as material.

Clones were read by immunoSEQ multiplex PCR, and TCRdb kept only the in-frame ones, dropping some. This sample has under 300,000 clones, with around 86% found just once. Sequencing used peripheral blood. This chain joins TRBV5-8 and TRBJ2-5, with a possible D match to TRBD1 (7 bases). The sequence derives from a woman in her thirties with active or convalescent COVID-19. The CDR3 coding sequence is TGTGCCAGCAGCTTGGCCCGGGCAGGGGGGGAGACCCAGTACTTC. Translation: CASSLARAGGETQYF.